The 7 T cell receptor beta chains in this list originate from one sample, sequenced in a study of CD8+ T cells in alopecia areata. Treatment reported: oral pan-JAK inhibitor, 5-10 mg twice daily. RNA, once extracted, was reverse transcribed into cDNA for use as the sequencing template. TCRdb's table, derived via immunoSEQ multiplex PCR, lists solely in-frame clones and lacks some. The table includes over 200,000 clones, around 66% detected once. The sample consisted of CD4+ T cells sorted from blood, taken at week 4, from a patient treated with tofacitinib. The receptors come from a human donor with alopecia areata.

The gene calls are TRBV7-9 and TRBJ1-5; D unclear. The CDR3 totals 14 residues. Germline CDR1 reads SEHNR; CDR2 reads FQNEAQ (reference sequence). The ends were cut back, 3 bases at V and 0 bases at J, with 6 bases in the middle. The CDR3 loop reads CASSFMDSNQPQHF. The CDR3 DNA reads TGTGCCAGCAGCTTTATGGATAGCAATCAGCCCCAGCATTTT.

Only a few counts were recorded for this clone. V and J are TRBV2 and TRBJ2-1; 11 nucleotides match TRBD2. V was pared by 11 bases and J by 4 bases, with 13 bases of the junction left unmatched. Germline V gene sequence: CDR1 SNHLY, CDR2 FYNNEI. This CDR3 region has 16 residues. CDR3 protein: CAGRGLAENDYNEQFF. CDR3 nucleotide sequence: TGTGCCGGAAGGGGACTAGCGGAGAATGATTACAATGAGCAGTTCTTC.

The genes are TRBV19 and TRBJ1-1; D is uncertain. Germline CDR1 is LNHDA and CDR2 is SQIVND (reference sequence). The CDR3 consists of 15 residues. V lost 3 bases, J lost 1 base, and 12 bases lay in between. The chain's CDR3 is CASSIPHPGNTEAFF. CDR3 bases: TGTGCCAGTAGTATCCCACACCCCGGGAACACTGAAGCTTTCTTT.

The V gene is TRBV11-1, the J gene TRBJ1-5; D gene unclear. V was shortened by 2 bases and J by 5 bases, with 7 bases between the two germline ends. Germline V gene data show CDR1 as SGHAT and CDR2 as FQDESV (reference sequence). The length of the CDR3 is 13 residues. CDR3 residues: CASSLLRDQPQHF. The CDR3 DNA reads TGTGCCAGCAGCTTATTACGGGATCAGCCCCAGCATTTT.

The gene calls are TRBV29-1 and TRBJ2-3; possibly TRBD1 for D (6 bases). CDR3 length equals 13 residues. Germline V gives CDR1 SQVTM, CDR2 ANQGSEA. Trimming stripped 4 bases from V and 2 bases from J, with 10 bases between. The CDR3 nucleotides read TGCAGCGTTGGACAGGCCATCACAGATACGCAGTATTTT. Residues: CSVGQAITDTQYF.

This clone has more than one count but fewer than ten. V usage is TRBV5-1 and J usage is TRBJ2-3; 10 nucleotides line up with TRBD2. The junction had 14 bases not matched to a gene; V was cut back by 3 bases and J by 4 bases. Germline CDR1 reads SGHRS; CDR2 reads YFSETQ. This CDR3 has 18 amino acids. The CDR3 DNA follows: TGCGCCAGCAGCTCCTTATCCCAAACTAGCGGGGTTGCAGATACGCAGTATTTT. Its translation: CASSSLSQTSGVADTQYF.

The V and J genes are TRBV29-1 and TRBJ1-1; no definite D call. The CDR3 is 11 amino acids. Germline V lookup: CDR1 SQVTM, CDR2 ANQGSEA. Trimming took off 3 bases at V and 4 bases at J, with 6 bases between the two ends. The CDR3 region has the DNA TGCAGCGTTGATTTATCCACTGAAGCTTTCTTT. Its translation: CSVDLSTEAFF.